This T cell receptor beta chain was obtained from a study of cytomegalovirus exposure and HLA in healthy donors (dated by TCRdb to about 2017). Describing the broader study: An earlier analysis of a few hundred of the donors reported around 280 Gb of sequence data and some 110 million unique TCR beta sequences obtained from about 170 million T cells. Among roughly 400 genotyped donors of the cohort, an average of roughly 230,000 unique TCR beta nucleotide sequences was sequenced per donor, of which 15% to 20% were non-productive. Besides the first cohort of around 700 subjects, a separate validation cohort made up of over a hundred different subjects was used. Using immunosequencing, the study profiled T cell repertoires from roughly 650 subjects and related those repertoires to cytomegalovirus serostatus. Because of strong linkage in the cohort, a few DR-DQ haplotypes were treated as single units for association and clustering. Donor age, sex, ethnicity and CMV serostatus were compiled together with the repertoire data. Among the roughly 400 genotyped donors, about 85% belonged to the genetic ancestry cluster associated with self-reported Caucasian donors. HLA typing covered class I and class II loci at four-digit resolution. Typing coverage differed by locus: A, B, C, DRB1 and DQB1 were typed in about 620-630 donors, DQA1 in about 500, DPA1 in around 610, and DPB1 in approximately 450. All discovery cohort repertoires had been generated on a single sequencing platform. To study patterns of TCR occurrence, a later analysis re-analyzed previously published TCR beta repertoires from hundreds of donors and added high-resolution HLA genotyping. In a later genetic analysis, genome-wide SNP genotypes for about three fifths of the roughly 670 donors were used, and that subset was treated as a discovery cohort. To predict cytomegalovirus infection status, the study combined high-throughput TCR immunosequencing, statistical association of individual TCRs with disease status, and machine learning. Rather than using new phenotypic data, the later analysis identified candidate immune exposures from TCR beta sequences and from how often those sequences occurred across donors. To decide whether each TCR beta V gene segment behaved as functional or pseudogenic, an earlier analysis of 587 of the donors relied on high-throughput TCR beta sequencing. The study aimed to test whether signatures of past pathogen exposure could be identified by cataloging public T cell receptors. An early release that covered fewer than 800 HLA-typed donors contained approximately 320 gigabases of sequencing data and tens of millions of unique TCR sequences. The study at large found these results: Compared with equally common non-associated chains, HLA-associated TCR beta chains in a later analysis were more clonally expanded and had lower generation probabilities. The study gave a list of over 150 TCR beta chains associated with cytomegalovirus. Linkage disequilibrium might explain the correlated functional status among segregating V segments, but an unknown experimental factor could not be ruled out. The 87-base-pair reads could not distinguish some IMGT-functional V segments, including TRBV6-2 and TRBV6-3, so those segments were excluded. A later analysis found that TCR association rates varied across HLA loci, with DRB1 alleles showing the most associated TCRs and HLA-C alleles the fewest. Specific HLA alleles were associated with 15,000 to 20,000 TCR beta sequences at a false discovery rate of 0.05 in a later analysis. In a later genetic analysis, a missense DCLRE1C variant was associated with V-gene and J-gene trimming of TCR beta chains, and the association was replicated in an independent cohort. Broadly in line with IMGT annotations, most TCR beta V segments showed up in productive rearrangements about 87% or about 30% of the time in an earlier analysis of a few hundred of the donors. The cohort was sequenced for TCR beta chains only, and without alpha or paired-chain data the features that could be detected were limited. A further reported finding was that TCR beta sequences accurately predicted the HLA-A and HLA-B alleles for most subjects in the first cohort. Because counts were too low, 15 or so rarely observed V segments, including chromosome 9 orphons, were excluded from the earlier analysis of several hundred of the donors. For the cohort, immune exposure information was limited to CMV serostatus. Most CMV-associated TCR beta chains appeared to be HLA-restricted in a later analysis, and the HLA associations seemed to be driven largely by CMV exposure. Assigning TCR associations to individual alleles was difficult when HLA alleles, especially DR and DQ, strongly co-occurred. Sequencing depth was assumed to be roughly uniform across donors in the presence/absence analyses, though that assumption may not hold. A later genetic analysis reported fewer N-insertions in productive TCRs among donors in an Asian-associated ancestry cluster than the approximately 700-donor mean. In both the original and validation cohorts, the classifier was reported to diagnose cytomegalovirus status with high specificity and sensitivity. In a later analysis, several top co-occurrence clusters were reported to appear linked to parvovirus B19, influenza, CMV and Epstein-Barr virus. Because HLA typing was unavailable for some donors at each locus, only the typed subset was used in association tests. The authors suggested that the approach could potentially be generalized to other disease states and immunological phenotypes. Across donors, most TCR sequences were observed very rarely, whereas some public TCRs were present in many individuals. The sequencing pipeline was judged likely to have produced a cluster of highly shared sequence variants as a technical artifact. In vitro tests confirmed that a few of the cytomegalovirus-associated TCR beta chains recognize cytomegalovirus antigens.

The CDR3 sequence holds 16 residues, the cysteine and phenylalanine included. Just the 48-base CDR3 DNA is kept, in frame starting at base 1. The junction shows trimming of 5 bases on V and 0 bases on J, plus 14 bases between the germline ends. Looking up the germline V gene (reference sequence) yields CDR1 SEHNR and CDR2 FQNEAQ. The library was generated by the immunoSEQ multiplex PCR assay. The multiplex PCR relied on a mix of 60 forward primers for TCR Vbeta segments and 13 reverse primers for TCR Jbeta segments. Amplification of the CDR3 region of rearranged TCR beta genes was performed with a multiplex PCR assay on genomic DNA. On the Illumina HiSeq System, the amplified TCR beta libraries were sequenced as 87-base-pair reads. In the authors' own workflow: A later analysis tallied around 80 million unique TCR beta chains across the 600 to 700 repertoires, and some 10 million of those chains were shared by two or more donors. Raw reads were error-corrected and collapsed into unique sequences with a nearest-neighbor algorithm that merged closely related sequences to remove PCR and sequencing errors. Alignment of CDR3 sequences to IMGT reference sequences was used to assign V, D and J gene segments. For a sequence to be retained, at least a six-nucleotide match to both a V gene segment and a J gene segment was required. Rearrangements were classified as productive when the CDR3 lacked stop codons and remained in frame with V and J, and all other rearrangements were classified as non-productive. CDR3 was defined by IMGT convention, running from the second conserved V-encoded cysteine to the conserved J-encoded phenylalanine. The earlier analysis of 587 of the donors excluded sequences that lacked an unambiguous match to a single V gene segment. An earlier analysis of some 500 of the donors classified V segments as functional when productive rearrangements were above 56.7% and as segregating when the standard deviation between donors was above 5%. A statistical classification framework was built for diagnosing cytomegalovirus status from the catalog of TCR beta chain sequences. A later analysis assigned V and J genes by comparing TCR nucleotide sequences with IMGT/GENE-DB human TR gene sequences. The TCRdist pipeline was used in a later analysis to assign CDR3 sequences and most-parsimonious VDJ recombination scenarios. In a later analysis, every TCR beta chain was defined by the combination of its CDR3 amino acid sequence and its V-gene family, and reads without a unique V-gene family were dropped. To address suspected cross-contamination and a sequencing artifact, a later analysis removed 550 to 750 highly shared, low-generation-probability nucleotide sequences. In a later analysis, a clonal expansion index was calculated for each public chain from normalized within-repertoire ranks of inferred template counts. Generation probabilities in a later analysis came from a VDJ recombination model fitted to out-of-frame rearrangements, and those results were checked against IGoR. In a later analysis, TCR-TCR, TCR-HLA and TCR-CMV co-occurrence was scored with hypergeometric tests, and a repertoire-size bias correction was applied to TCR pairs. A later analysis estimated false discovery rates by permuting HLA or CMV assignments 20 times. A later analysis grouped co-occurring TCRs with DBSCAN, adding TCRdist sequence similarity when clustering within HLA-allele-positive subsets. Repertoires with fewer than 30,000 or more than 120,000 public chains were left out of co-occurrence clustering, as were a handful of repertoires with anomalous nucleotide sharing. Drawn from immuneACCESS, this table holds only the in-frame rearrangements with V and J called that TCRdb kept. Clones are partly lost; checked studies trace under half to an unresolved V gene and leave the rest unexplained. The D gene and trimming were derived from the DNA, and the V and J assignments and clone size from that table. The sample table holds around 130,000 clones, of which roughly 79% were seen once. The biggest ten clones account for less than 2.5% of the sample.

Comments on this clone: The antigen it recognizes is unknown. Qualities for individual bases were not recorded, and no much larger clone is one base off.

In total, 666 healthy bone marrow donors made up the cohort. All cohort members were sampled while nominally healthy, although unrecorded immune exposures were likely present. The donor was CMV seronegative and was included in the group of over 300 seronegative cohort members. A peripheral blood sample was collected from each donor, and TCR beta sequencing was performed on peripheral blood mononuclear cells. The Qiagen DNeasy Blood Extraction Kit was used to extract genomic DNA from the blood cell samples. Sequencing input: PBMCs. The chain couples TRBV7-9 to TRBJ2-1; TRBD2 is perhaps the D gene, given 5 matching bases. This receptor was taken from a woman in her forties in good health and CMV-seronegative. In nucleotide form, the sequence is TGTGCCAGCAGCGCAAGCGGAGCCGGCTCCTACAATGAGCAGTTCTTC. This yields the protein CASSASGAGSYNEQFF.